Below are 4 T cell receptor beta chains sequenced from a single sample in a study of blood T cells in healthy people across ages. Alongside a J-beta primer mix, a sample-barcoded 5' primer served in a second PCR lasting 7 to 11 cycles. A single record per CDR3 protein comes from TCRdb applying MiXCR to the 5' RACE reads. The sample has 1.5 million to 2 million distinct CDR3 sequences, about 50% seen once; the top ten hold less than 2.5%. Sequenced sample: blood. The receptor source for this set is a woman aged 40 to 50 in good health.

The table lists this clonotype with a count of one. This chain connects TRBV4-3 to TRBJ2-3; 11 positions match TRBD1. The CDR3 totals 17 residues. CDR1 and CDR2 from the germline V gene are LGHNA and YSLEER. J lost 7 bases, V lost 0 bases, and 9 bases had no gene match. The CDR3 region is CASSQEGTGGGMNTQYF. The CDR3 DNA reads TGCGCCAGCAGCCAAGAGGGGACAGGGGGGGGTATGAATACGCAGTATTTT.

This clonotype was recorded many times. The V gene is TRBV12-3 or TRBV12-4, the J gene TRBJ1-1; TRBD1 is a possible D gene (5 bases). This CDR3 has 14 amino acids. The V end was cut by 5 bases, the J end by 0 bases, with 10 bases between. The CDR3 bases are TGTGCCAGCAGTAGGCAGGGACTGAACACTGAAGCTTTCTTT. Its translation is CASSRQGLNTEAFF.

The chain is built from TRBV29-1 and TRBJ2-1, with D maybe TRBD2 (6 bases). CDR1 is SQVTM and CDR2 is ANQGSEA in the germline V gene. V lost 7 bases and J lost 13, with 20 bases in between. The CDR3 totals 12 residues. CDR3 sequence reads: CSGIADQETQFF. The CDR3 DNA follows: TGCAGCGGGATAGCGGACCAAGAGACCCAGTTCTTC.

This clonotype was seen a few times. The rearrangement uses TRBV7-2 and TRBJ2-3, with D unclear. The CDR3 runs to 13 residues. V was cut by 6 bases and J by 5 bases, with 12 bases left in between. Germline values: CDR1 SGHTA, CDR2 FQGNSA. CDR3 sequence: CASRLGNGDTQYF. CDR3 in DNA: TGTGCCAGCAGGCTAGGGAACGGAGATACGCAGTATTTT. The full variable domain, its missing parts supplied by reference TRBV7-2 and TRBJ2-3, is GAGVSQSPSNKVTEKGKDVELRCDPISGHTALYWYRQSLGQGLEFLIYFQGNSAPDKSGLPSDRFSAERTGGSVSTLTIQRTQQEDSAVYLCASRLGNGDTQYFGPGTRLTVL.